The T cell receptor beta chain described here comes from a study of T cell responses to AZD1222 COVID-19 vaccine. The V and J ends lost 6 bases and 0 bases respectively, with 14 bases between them. The CDR3 runs 15 residues. Germline CDR1 is SEHNR and CDR2 is FQNEAQ (reference sequence). General study results and limits: Possibly, clonal diversity was underestimated; donors were largely white British and included more females.

Sequencing was performed with immunoSEQ multiplex PCR; in TCRdb, only in-frame clones are kept and a portion is missing. The table includes around 83,000 clones, about 92% detected once. About this clone: Its antigen is currently unknown.

The material was peripheral blood, obtained on day 0 of AZD1222 vaccination. The clonotype was recovered from an adult in good health. V is TRBV7-9 and J is TRBJ1-1, with TRBD1 as a possible D gene (6 bases). This CDR3 is CASSPDSGLNTEAFF. The CDR3 DNA reads TGTGCCAGCAGTCCGGACAGCGGGCTGAACACTGAAGCTTTCTTT.